This T cell receptor beta chain was profiled in a study of control samples from healthy donors and cancer patients. V gave up 5 bases and J gave up 5 bases; unmatched junction bases: 12. The CDR3 has 15 residues. Germline V lookup: CDR1 LNHDA, CDR2 SQIVND (reference sequence). Produced via immunoSEQ multiplex PCR; TCRdb's table is partial and in-frame only. The sample shows under 150,000 clones, about nine tenths of them seen only once. Sequenced material: blood. The V gene is TRBV19, the J gene TRBJ2-7, with 7 bases lining up with TRBD1. The TCR originated in a man aged 25 to 40 in good health. The CDR3 DNA is TGTGCCAGTAGTTTCTCCTTGGGACAGCCCAACGAGCAGTACTTC. This codes for CASSFSLGQPNEQYF.